The subject of this entry is one T cell receptor beta chain. Its antigen is unknown. Germline lookup yields CDR1 MNHNS and CDR2 SASEGT. Between the trimmed V and J ends, which lost 1 base and 7 bases, there was a span of 14 bases. The CDR3 extends over 15 amino acids. The sample comes from a study of shared clonotypes between healthy human individuals. The study, taken as a whole, reports: Across subsets, estimated richness was generally greater for naive than for memory populations.

Free of recent acute infections or vaccinations, the donors were healthy HIV-negative adults. The authors ran the assay at deep level. For each subset, genomic DNA was distributed in equal portions over several immunoSEQ plates. Profiling relied on immunoSEQ multiplex PCR, and the TCRdb table lists in-frame clones only, not all of them. This table has around 2.5 million clones, 80% to 95% appearing once. This sequence was found in a man aged 18 to 30 in good health. Some clones in this sample may be carry-over from other donors' samples. V gene TRBV6-1 combines with J gene TRBJ1-5, with TRBD1 as a possible D gene (6 bases). The sequenced sample was naive CD4+ T cells from PBMCs. Subset here: CD45RA+ positively selected. For the CDR3, the DNA is TGTGCCAGCAGTGAAGTTCTGGAAAGGGGGCAGCCCCAGCATTTT. Protein: CASSEVLERGQPQHF.